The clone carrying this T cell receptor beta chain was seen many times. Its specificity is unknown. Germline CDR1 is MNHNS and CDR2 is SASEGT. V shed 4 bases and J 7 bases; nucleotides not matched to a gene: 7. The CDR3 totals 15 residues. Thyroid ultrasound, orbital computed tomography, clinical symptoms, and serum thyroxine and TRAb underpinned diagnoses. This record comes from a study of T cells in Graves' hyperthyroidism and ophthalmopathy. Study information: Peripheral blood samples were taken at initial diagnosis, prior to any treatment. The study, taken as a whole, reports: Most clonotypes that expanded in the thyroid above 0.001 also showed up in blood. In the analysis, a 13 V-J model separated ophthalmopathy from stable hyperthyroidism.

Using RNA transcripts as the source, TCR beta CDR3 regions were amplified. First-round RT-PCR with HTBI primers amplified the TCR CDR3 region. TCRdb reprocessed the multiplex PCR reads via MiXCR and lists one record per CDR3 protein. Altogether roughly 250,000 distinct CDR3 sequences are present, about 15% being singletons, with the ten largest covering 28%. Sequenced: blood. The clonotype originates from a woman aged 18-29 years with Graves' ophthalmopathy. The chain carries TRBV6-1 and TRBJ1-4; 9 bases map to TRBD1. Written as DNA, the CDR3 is TGTGCCAGCAGTGCGTACAGGGGGCAGGGTGAAAAACTGTTTTTT. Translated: CASSAYRGQGEKLFF.